The 22 T cell receptor beta chains below all came from one sample that was sequenced in a study of Graves' ophthalmopathy and Graves' hyperthyroidism. As the template, RNA transcripts were used to amplify TCR beta CDR3 regions. First-round RT-PCR relied on HTBI primers, and a second-round multiplex PCR came next. Each CDR3 protein is one row after TCRdb ran MiXCR on the multiplex PCR reads. The table records more than 1,000,000 distinct CDR3 sequences, around a third of them present only once. The specimen sequenced was peripheral blood or thyroid tissue (not recorded which). Receptors originate from an adult man with Graves' hyperthyroidism.

The table lists this clonotype with many counts. The genes are TRBV24-1 and TRBJ1-5, with 7 bases that match TRBD1. This CDR3 is built from 15 residues. Germline trimming cut 6 bases from V and 3 bases from J; bases unmatched to any gene: 7. Germline assignment: CDR1 KGHDR and CDR2 SFDVKD. For the CDR3, the DNA is TGTGCCACCAGTTCGGGGGACAGCTCCAATCAGCCCCAGCATTTT. Translated: CATSSGDSSNQPQHF.

Ten or more counts support this clonotype. This sequence joins TRBV7-2 and TRBJ1-5; D may be TRBD1 (6 bases). Germline V CDR1 and CDR2: SGHTA, FQGNSA. The germline V and J ends were trimmed by 7 bases and 3 bases, with 13 bases remaining between them. The CDR3 is 14 amino acids. DNA of the CDR3: TGTGCCAGCACGACCCCGGGGGCCAATCAGCCCCAGCATTTT. It translates to CASTTPGANQPQHF. The full variable domain, rest sourced from reference TRBV7-2 and TRBJ1-5, is GAGVSQSPSNKVTEKGKDVELRCDPISGHTALYWYRQSLGQGLEFLIYFQGNSAPDKSGLPSDRFSAERTGGSVSTLTIQRTQQEDSAVYLCASTTPGANQPQHFGDGTRLSIL.

There are many counts of this clonotype. The chain employs TRBV10-3 and TRBJ1-4; TRBD1 is a possible D gene (5 bases). Germline assignment: CDR1 ENHRY and CDR2 SYGVKD. The length of the CDR3 is 14 residues. V was trimmed by 3 bases and J by 10 bases, leaving 15 bases between them. CDR3 bases: TGTGCCATCAGTGATGTGCAGGGTGAGCGAAAACTGTTTTTT. Translating it yields CAISDVQGERKLFF.

Here the CDR3 DNA reads TGTGCCAGCAGCTTCCTGACCATTTCTGAAGCTTTCTTT. This sequence encodes CASSFLTISEAFF. J is TRBJ1-1 and V is TRBV7-8; D gene unclear. Looked up from germline, CDR1 is SGHVS and CDR2 is FQNEAQ. The V and J ends lost 3 bases and 6 bases respectively, with 11 bases between them. CDR3 length: 13 residues. Together with reference TRBV7-8 and TRBJ1-1, the CDR3 gives the full variable domain: GAGVSQSPRYKVAKRGQDVALRCDPISGHVSLFWYQQALGQGPEFLTYFQNEAQLDKSGLPSDRFFAERPEGSVSTLKIQRTQQEDSAVYLCASSFLTISEAFFGQGTRLTVV.

The V call is TRBV28, the J call TRBJ2-7, with TRBD1 as a possible D gene (5 bases). Germline V CDR1 and CDR2: MDHEN, SYDVKM. The CDR3 has 14 amino acids. Deletions cut 3 bases from V and 0 bases from J, with 9 bases between. The CDR3 sequence is CASSFPGHSYEQYF. CDR3 coding DNA: TGTGCCAGCAGTTTTCCAGGACACTCCTACGAGCAGTACTTC.

This clonotype was recorded at least ten times. V usage is TRBV6-5 and J usage is TRBJ1-2; D perhaps matches TRBD1 (6 bases). Germline V CDR1 and CDR2: MNHEY, SVGAGI. This CDR3 has 14 amino acids. Trimming stripped 2 bases from V and 5 bases from J, with 12 bases between. DNA for the CDR3: TGTGCCAGCAGTTACGCCCAGGGGTATTATGGCTACACCTTC. This translates into CASSYAQGYYGYTF.

CDR3: CASSSSRGNQPQHF. CDR3 DNA sequence: TGTGCCAGCAGTTCGTCTCGAGGGAATCAGCCCCAGCATTTT. This chain uses TRBV7-2 with TRBJ1-5; D unclear. CDR3 size: 14 residues. Germline-derived CDR1 and CDR2 are SGHTA and FQGNSA. Trimming shortened V by 6 bases and J by 4 bases, and 13 bases separated the two germline ends.

This clonotype was recorded many times. The genes are TRBV29-1 and TRBJ1-2; 8 bases are a match to TRBD1. The CDR3 consists of 12 residues. CDR1 and CDR2 from the germline V gene are SQVTM and ANQGSEA. The junction had 5 bases not matched to a gene; V was cut back by 5 bases and J by 6 bases. CDR3 nucleotides: TGCAGCGTTCGCGGACAGGGTGATGGCTACACCTTC. It yields the protein CSVRGQGDGYTF.

The chain uses TRBV20-1 and TRBJ2-7; D is possibly TRBD2 (5 bases). This CDR3 has 14 residues. Germline CDR1 DFQATT, CDR2 SNEGSKA (reference sequence). The V gene lost 6 bases and the J gene lost 3 bases, with 18 bases spanning the gap. The CDR3: CSAPRGPHDYEQYF. The CDR3 DNA reads as TGCAGTGCGCCACGGGGTCCCCACGACTACGAGCAGTACTTC.

This clonotype was recorded at least ten times. The V call is TRBV19, the J call TRBJ1-2; D remains ambiguous. V was trimmed by 5 bases and J by 4 bases, leaving 23 bases between them. The length of the CDR3 is 17 residues. Per the germline V gene, CDR1 is LNHDA and CDR2 is SQIVND (reference sequence). CDR3 nucleotide sequence: TGTGCCAGTAGTCCGCTCGTGAGCTCCAACTTAGGCTATGGCTACACCTTC. It yields the protein CASSPLVSSNLGYGYTF.

A few counts support this clonotype. The CDR3 sequence is CASTIEGSGQPQHF. The CDR3, as DNA: TGTGCCAGCACCATAGAGGGGAGTGGTCAGCCCCAGCATTTT. The genes are TRBV28 and TRBJ1-5; weak D call: TRBD1 (5 bases). This CDR3 has 14 amino acids. Between the trimmed V and J ends, which lost 7 bases and 6 bases, there was a span of 16 bases. CDR1 MDHEN and CDR2 SYDVKM come from the germline V gene.

A few counts support this clonotype. The rearrangement uses TRBV10-1 and TRBJ2-2; no firm D call. V shed 4 bases and J shed 0 bases, with 9 bases lying between them. The length of the CDR3 is 15 residues. Looked up from germline, CDR1 is WNHNN and CDR2 is SYGVQD (reference sequence). The CDR3 bases are TGCGCCAGCAGTGGTGGTATCACGAACACCGGGGAGCTGTTTTTT. As protein: CASSGGITNTGELFF.

About this clonotype itself: Sequence at one end of the junction differs from germline and may be a read error. This chain's CDR3 is CASSPPQVGVFIYEQCF. DNA of the CDR3: TGTGCCAGCAGCCCCCCCCAAGTGGGCGTCTTTATCTACGAGCAGTGCTTC. V usage is TRBV7-9 and J usage is TRBJ2-7; D remains ambiguous. CDR3 length: 17 amino acids. Per the germline V gene, CDR1 is SEHNR and CDR2 is FQNEAQ (reference sequence).

V usage is TRBV20-1 and J usage is TRBJ1-1, with 9 bases fitting TRBD1. V shed 4 bases and J 4 bases; nucleotides not matched to a gene: 19. CDR1 DFQATT and CDR2 SNEGSKA come from the germline V gene (reference sequence). CDR3 length equals 18 residues. CDR3 sequence: CSAISAPGQGLVSTEAFF. The CDR3 nucleotides are TGCAGTGCTATCTCCGCCCCGGGACAGGGTCTGGTAAGCACTGAAGCTTTCTTT.

There are many counts of this clonotype. The gene calls are TRBV7-2 and TRBJ2-7; TRBD1 matches 10 bases. Germline CDR1 SGHTA, CDR2 FQGNSA. The CDR3 has 15 residues. V lost 5 bases to trimming and J lost 4 bases; unmatched junction nucleotides: 8. The CDR3 nucleotides read TGTGCCAGCAGCCAGGCCGGGACAGGGGCTTACGAGCAGTACTTC. It is translated as CASSQAGTGAYEQYF.

The chain recombines TRBV10-3 with TRBJ2-7; possibly TRBD1 or TRBD2 for D (5 bases each). Germline V gives CDR1 ENHRY, CDR2 SYGVKD. The CDR3 runs 13 residues. Trimming pared 4 bases from V and 3 bases from J, leaving 10 bases between. This CDR3 is CAISARDGYEQYF. Written as DNA, the CDR3 is TGTGCCATCAGTGCCCGGGACGGCTACGAGCAGTACTTC.

The J gene is TRBJ2-5, the V gene TRBV20-1, with 12 positions matching TRBD2. The CDR3 loop spans 16 amino acids. V was pared by 4 bases and J by 2 bases, with 8 bases of the junction left unmatched. CDR1 and CDR2 (germline): DFQATT, SNEGSKA (reference sequence). In DNA form, the CDR3 reads TGCAGTGCTACCGGGACTAGCGGGCAGACACAAGAGACCCAGTACTTC. Translation gives CSATGTSGQTQETQYF.

Many counts were recorded for this clonotype. This chain links TRBV7-2 with TRBJ2-7, with D perhaps matching TRBD1 or TRBD2 (5 bases each). The CDR3 consists of 15 residues. Germline CDR1 reads SGHTA; CDR2 reads FQGNSA. The V end was cut by 5 bases, the J end by 1 base, with 15 bases between. The CDR3 nucleotides are TGTGCCAGCAGCCTGGACTGGGGCCCTTCCTACGAGCAGTACTTC. This sequence encodes CASSLDWGPSYEQYF.

This clonotype came up many times. The chain employs TRBV9 and TRBJ2-7; TRBD2 matches 7 bases. The V and J ends lost 3 bases and 2 bases, in that order; junction bases with no gene match: 5. This CDR3 comprises 14 residues. Germline loops: CDR1 SGDLS, CDR2 YYNGEE. The CDR3 DNA follows: TGTGCCAGCAGCGGTAGCGGGCCCCCCTACGAGCAGTACTTC. It encodes CASSGSGPPYEQYF.

V usage is TRBV2 and J usage is TRBJ2-7, with 7 bases matching TRBD1. The V gene end was trimmed by 6 bases and the J gene end by 5 bases; junction bases not matched to a gene: 31. This CDR3 is 21 amino acids long. CDR1 is SNHLY, CDR2 FYNNEI, per germline. As DNA, the CDR3 is TGTGCCAGCAGAGGTGACTCCTCAGGATCCAGCGTTAAGGGACAGAGCCACGAGCAGTACTTC. Protein: CASRGDSSGSSVKGQSHEQYF.

There are many counts of this clonotype. The rearrangement links TRBV9 to TRBJ2-5; either TRBD1 or TRBD2 may fit D (6 bases each). The V gene's germline CDR1 is SGDLS and CDR2 YYNGEE. V lost 1 base and J 13 bases, leaving 14 bases between the germline ends. This CDR3 is 12 amino acids long. The CDR3 is CASSVIGGAPYF. DNA of the CDR3: TGTGCCAGCAGCGTAATCGGGGGCGCCCCGTACTTC.

In its sample, this clonotype was seen many times. V usage is TRBV10-3 and J usage is TRBJ1-1; D not certain. This CDR3 is built from 16 residues. From germline, CDR1 is ENHRY and CDR2 SYGVKD. V was trimmed by 0 bases and J by 1 base, leaving 12 bases between them. This chain's CDR3 is CAISESKGRANTEAFF. DNA of the CDR3: TGTGCCATCAGTGAGTCGAAGGGCCGAGCGAACACTGAAGCTTTCTTT.